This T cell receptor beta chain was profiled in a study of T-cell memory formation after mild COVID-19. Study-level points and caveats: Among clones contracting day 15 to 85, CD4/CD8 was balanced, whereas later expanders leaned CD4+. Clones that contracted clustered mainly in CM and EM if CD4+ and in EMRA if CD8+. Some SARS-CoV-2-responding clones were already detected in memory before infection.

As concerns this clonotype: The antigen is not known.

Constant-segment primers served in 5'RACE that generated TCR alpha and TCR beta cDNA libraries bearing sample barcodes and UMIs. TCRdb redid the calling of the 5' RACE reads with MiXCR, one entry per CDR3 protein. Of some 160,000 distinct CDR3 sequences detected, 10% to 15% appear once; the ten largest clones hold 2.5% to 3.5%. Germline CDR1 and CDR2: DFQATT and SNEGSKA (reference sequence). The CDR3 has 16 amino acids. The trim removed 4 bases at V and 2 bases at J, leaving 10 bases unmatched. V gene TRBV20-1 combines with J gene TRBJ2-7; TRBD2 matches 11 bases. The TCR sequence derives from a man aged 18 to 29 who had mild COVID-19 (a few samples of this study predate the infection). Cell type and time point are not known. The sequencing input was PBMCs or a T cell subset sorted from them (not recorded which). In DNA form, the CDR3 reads TGCAGTGCTAAGGCTAGCGGGGGGCTCTTAACCTACGAGCAGTACGTC. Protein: CSAKASGGLLTYEQYV.